This TCR beta chain is drawn from a study of immune evolution from preneoplasia to lung adenocarcinoma. Study details: HLA loss of heterozygosity: over 5.5% AIS, around 16% MIA, about 35% ADC, none AAH.

About this clone itself: Its antigen remains unknown.

Germline V gives CDR1 MRHNA, CDR2 SNTAGT. The V gene end was trimmed by 7 bases and the J gene end by 9 bases; junction bases not matched to a gene: 9. The CDR3 runs to 14 residues. This table comes from immunoSEQ multiplex PCR, and its TCRdb copy is limited to in-frame clones, with some not included. The sample shows roughly 8,700 clones, 70% to 80% of them seen only once. Findings and limits, study-wide: T cell clonality was higher in KRAS-mutant than EGFR-mutant or wild-type nodules.

The chain links TRBV6-4 to TRBJ2-1; 10 bases align to TRBD2. Sequencing was performed on FFPE lung adenocarcinoma in situ tissue. The receptor comes from a person between 60 and 80 years old with lung adenocarcinoma. CDR3 sequence: CASKSGGASPEQFF. The CDR3 DNA reads TGTGCCAGCAAAAGCGGGGGGGCCTCTCCTGAGCAGTTCTTC.